Listed below are T cell receptor beta chains from one sample, sequenced in a study of T cells in Graves' hyperthyroidism and ophthalmopathy. TCRdb reprocessed the multiplex PCR reads via MiXCR and lists one record per CDR3 protein. The sample contains 350,000 to 450,000 distinct CDR3 sequences, approximately 13% of which appear only once. The sample taken for sequencing was blood. The receptors were gathered from a woman aged 55-70 years with Graves' hyperthyroidism. Both conserved end residues are part of each CDR3. Fields, in order: V gene, CDR3 protein.

v_call: TRBV10-3
cdr3_aa: CAISTSPTGTGELFF

v_call: TRBV20-1
cdr3_aa: CSAPHHNTGELFF

v_call: TRBV19
cdr3_aa: CASHRDSTNTGELFF

v_call: TRBV6-1
cdr3_aa: CASSPGTSGRSEQYF

v_call: TRBV3-1
cdr3_aa: CASSAGTGGVWGNQPQHF

v_call: TRBV5-6
cdr3_aa: CASSLGGQLGGNTIYF

v_call: TRBV20-1
cdr3_aa: CSASPPGPNQPQHF

v_call: TRBV10-3
cdr3_aa: CAIRRGDNEQFF

v_call: TRBV9
cdr3_aa: CASSPRLAGGNYGYTF

v_call: TRBV5-8
cdr3_aa: CASSFGQADQPQHF